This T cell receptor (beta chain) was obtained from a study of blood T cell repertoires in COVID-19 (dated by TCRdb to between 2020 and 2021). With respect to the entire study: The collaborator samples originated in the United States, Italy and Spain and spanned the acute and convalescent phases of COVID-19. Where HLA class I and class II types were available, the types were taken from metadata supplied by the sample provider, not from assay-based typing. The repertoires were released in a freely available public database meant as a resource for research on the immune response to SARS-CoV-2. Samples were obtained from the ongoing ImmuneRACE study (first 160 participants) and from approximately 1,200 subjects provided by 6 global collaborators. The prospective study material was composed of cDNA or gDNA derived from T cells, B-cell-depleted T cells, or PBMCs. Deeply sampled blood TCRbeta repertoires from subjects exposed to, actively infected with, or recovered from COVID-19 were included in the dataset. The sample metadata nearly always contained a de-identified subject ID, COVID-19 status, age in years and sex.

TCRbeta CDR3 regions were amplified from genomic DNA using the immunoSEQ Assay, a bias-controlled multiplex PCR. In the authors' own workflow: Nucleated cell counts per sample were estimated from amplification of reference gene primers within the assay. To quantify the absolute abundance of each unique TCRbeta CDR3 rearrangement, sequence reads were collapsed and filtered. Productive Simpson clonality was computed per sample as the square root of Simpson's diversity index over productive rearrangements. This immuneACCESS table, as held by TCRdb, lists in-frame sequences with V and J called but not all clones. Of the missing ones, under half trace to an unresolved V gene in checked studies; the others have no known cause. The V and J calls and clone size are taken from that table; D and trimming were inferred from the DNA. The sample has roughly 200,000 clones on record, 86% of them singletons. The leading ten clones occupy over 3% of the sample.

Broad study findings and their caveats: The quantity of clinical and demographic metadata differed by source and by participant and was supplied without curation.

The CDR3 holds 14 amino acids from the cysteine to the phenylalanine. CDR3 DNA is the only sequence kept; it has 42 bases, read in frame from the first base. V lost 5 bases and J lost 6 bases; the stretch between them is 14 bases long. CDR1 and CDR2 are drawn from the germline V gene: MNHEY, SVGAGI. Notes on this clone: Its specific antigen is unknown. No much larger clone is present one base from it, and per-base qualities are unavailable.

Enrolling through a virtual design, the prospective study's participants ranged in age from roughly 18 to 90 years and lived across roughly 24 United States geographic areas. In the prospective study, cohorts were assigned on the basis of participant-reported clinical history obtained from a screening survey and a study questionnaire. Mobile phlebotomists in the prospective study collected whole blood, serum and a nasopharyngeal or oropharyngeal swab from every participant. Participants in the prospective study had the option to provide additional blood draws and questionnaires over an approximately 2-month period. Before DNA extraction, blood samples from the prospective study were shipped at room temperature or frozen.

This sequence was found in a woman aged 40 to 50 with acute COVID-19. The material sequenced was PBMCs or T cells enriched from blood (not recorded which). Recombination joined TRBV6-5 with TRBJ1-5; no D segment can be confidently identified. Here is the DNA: TGTGCCAGCAGTCAAACGGGTATTAGTCAGCCCCAGCATTTT. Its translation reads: CASSQTGISQPQHF.